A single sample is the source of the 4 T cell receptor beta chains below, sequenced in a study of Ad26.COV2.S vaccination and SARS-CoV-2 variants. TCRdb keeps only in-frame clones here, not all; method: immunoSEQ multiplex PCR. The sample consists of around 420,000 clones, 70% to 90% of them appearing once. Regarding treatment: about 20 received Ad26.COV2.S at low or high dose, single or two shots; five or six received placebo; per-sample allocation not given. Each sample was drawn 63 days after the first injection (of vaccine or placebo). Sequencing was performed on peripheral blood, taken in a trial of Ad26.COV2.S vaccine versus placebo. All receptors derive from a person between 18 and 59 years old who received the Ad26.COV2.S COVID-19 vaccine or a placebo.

This CDR3 reads CASSLVGQGVEETQYF. As DNA, the CDR3 is TGTGCCAGCAGCTTGGTGGGTCAGGGGGTGGAGGAGACCCAGTACTTC. V and J are TRBV5-4 and TRBJ2-5, with 7 bases that match TRBD1. Per germline, CDR1 SGHNT and CDR2 YYREEE (reference sequence). With V trimmed by 0 bases and J by 5 bases, 10 bases remained unmatched. The CDR3 is 16 residues long.

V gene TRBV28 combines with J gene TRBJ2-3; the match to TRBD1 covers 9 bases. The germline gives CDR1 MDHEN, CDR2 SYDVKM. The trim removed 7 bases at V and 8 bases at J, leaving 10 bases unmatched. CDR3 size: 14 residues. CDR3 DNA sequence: TGTGCCAGCATCCGGACAGGGGAGTTGGGTACGCAGTATTTT. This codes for CASIRTGELGTQYF. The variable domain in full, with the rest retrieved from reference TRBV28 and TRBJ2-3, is DVKVTQSSRYLVKRTGEKVFLECVQDMDHENMFWYRQDPGLGLRLIYFSYDVKMKEKGDIPEGYSVSREKKERFSLILESASTNQTSMYLCASIRTGELGTQYFGPGTRLTVL.

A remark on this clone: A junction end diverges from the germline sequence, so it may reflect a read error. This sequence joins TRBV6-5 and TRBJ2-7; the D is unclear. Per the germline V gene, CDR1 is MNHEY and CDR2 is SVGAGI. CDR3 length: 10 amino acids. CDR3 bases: TGCGCCTTAGGTGTATACGAGCAGTACTTC. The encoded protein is CALGVYEQYF.

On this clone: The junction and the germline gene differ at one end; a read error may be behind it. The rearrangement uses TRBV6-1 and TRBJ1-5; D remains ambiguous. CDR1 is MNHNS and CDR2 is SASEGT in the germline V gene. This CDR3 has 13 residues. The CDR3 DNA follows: TGTGCCAGCAGAGAAGGGCCCGATCAGCCCCAGCATTTT. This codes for CASREGPDQPQHF.